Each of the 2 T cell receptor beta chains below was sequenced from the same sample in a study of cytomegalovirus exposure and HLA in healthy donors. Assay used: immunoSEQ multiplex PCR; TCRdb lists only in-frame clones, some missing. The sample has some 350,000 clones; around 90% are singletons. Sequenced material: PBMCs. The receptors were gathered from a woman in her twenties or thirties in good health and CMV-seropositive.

The CDR3 sequence: CAWSTGRGSYEQYF. CDR3 nucleotides: TGTGCCTGGAGTACAGGGAGGGGATCCTACGAGCAGTACTTC. The chain links TRBV30 to TRBJ2-7; TRBD2 might be the D (7 bases). This CDR3 is built from 14 residues. The germline gives CDR1 GTSNPN, CDR2 SVGIG (reference sequence). V lost 2 bases and J 1 base, leaving 12 bases between the germline ends.

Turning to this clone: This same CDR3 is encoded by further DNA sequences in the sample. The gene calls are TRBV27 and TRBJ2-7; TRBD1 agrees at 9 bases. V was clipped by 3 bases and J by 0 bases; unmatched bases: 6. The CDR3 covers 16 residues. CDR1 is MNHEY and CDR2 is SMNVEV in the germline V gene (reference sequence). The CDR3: CASSLSGTGSSYEQYF. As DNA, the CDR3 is TGTGCCAGCAGTTTGAGCGGGACAGGGAGCTCCTACGAGCAGTACTTC.